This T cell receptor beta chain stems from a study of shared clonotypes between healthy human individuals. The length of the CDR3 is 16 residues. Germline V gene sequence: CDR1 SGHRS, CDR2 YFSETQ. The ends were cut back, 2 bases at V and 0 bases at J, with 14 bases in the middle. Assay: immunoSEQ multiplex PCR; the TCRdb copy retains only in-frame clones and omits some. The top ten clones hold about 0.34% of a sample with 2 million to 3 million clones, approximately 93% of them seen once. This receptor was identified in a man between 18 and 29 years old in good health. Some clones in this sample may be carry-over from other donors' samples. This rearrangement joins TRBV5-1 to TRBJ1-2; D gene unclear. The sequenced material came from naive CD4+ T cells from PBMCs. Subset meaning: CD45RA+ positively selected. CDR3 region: CASSFMLDGANYGYTF. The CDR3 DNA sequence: TGCGCCAGCAGCTTTATGTTGGACGGCGCTAACTATGGCTACACCTTC. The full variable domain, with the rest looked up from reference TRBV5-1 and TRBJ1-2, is KAGVTQTPRYLIKTRGQQVTLSCSPISGHRSVSWYQQTPGQGLQFLFEYFSETQRNKGNFPGRFSGRQFSNSRSEMNVSTLELGDSALYLCASSFMLDGANYGYTFGSGTRLTVV.